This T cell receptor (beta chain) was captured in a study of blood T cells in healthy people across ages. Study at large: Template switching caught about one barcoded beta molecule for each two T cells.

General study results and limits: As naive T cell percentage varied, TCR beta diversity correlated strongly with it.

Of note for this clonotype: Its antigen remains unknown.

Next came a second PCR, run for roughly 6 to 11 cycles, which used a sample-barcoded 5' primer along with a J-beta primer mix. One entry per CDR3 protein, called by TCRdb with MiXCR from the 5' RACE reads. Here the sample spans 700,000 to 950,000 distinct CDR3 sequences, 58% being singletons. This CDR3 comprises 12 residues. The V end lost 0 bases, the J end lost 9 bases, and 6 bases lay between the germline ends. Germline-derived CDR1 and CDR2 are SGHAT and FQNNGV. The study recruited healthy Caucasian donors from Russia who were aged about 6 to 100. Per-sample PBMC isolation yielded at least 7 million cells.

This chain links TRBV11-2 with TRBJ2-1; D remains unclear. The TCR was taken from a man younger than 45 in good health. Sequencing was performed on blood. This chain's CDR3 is CASSLETVEQFF. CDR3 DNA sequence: TGTGCCAGCAGCTTAGAGACGGTTGAGCAGTTCTTC.